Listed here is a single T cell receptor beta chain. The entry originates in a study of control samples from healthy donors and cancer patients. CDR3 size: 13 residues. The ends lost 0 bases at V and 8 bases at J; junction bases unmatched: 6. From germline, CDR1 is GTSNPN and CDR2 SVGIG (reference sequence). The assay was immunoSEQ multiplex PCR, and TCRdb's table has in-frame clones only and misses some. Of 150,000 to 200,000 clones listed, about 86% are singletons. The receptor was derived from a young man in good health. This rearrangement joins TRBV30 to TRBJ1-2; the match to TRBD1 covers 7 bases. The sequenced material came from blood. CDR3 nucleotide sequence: TGTGCCTGGAGTGTAAGACAGGGTGGCGGCTACACCTTC. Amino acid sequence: CAWSVRQGGGYTF.